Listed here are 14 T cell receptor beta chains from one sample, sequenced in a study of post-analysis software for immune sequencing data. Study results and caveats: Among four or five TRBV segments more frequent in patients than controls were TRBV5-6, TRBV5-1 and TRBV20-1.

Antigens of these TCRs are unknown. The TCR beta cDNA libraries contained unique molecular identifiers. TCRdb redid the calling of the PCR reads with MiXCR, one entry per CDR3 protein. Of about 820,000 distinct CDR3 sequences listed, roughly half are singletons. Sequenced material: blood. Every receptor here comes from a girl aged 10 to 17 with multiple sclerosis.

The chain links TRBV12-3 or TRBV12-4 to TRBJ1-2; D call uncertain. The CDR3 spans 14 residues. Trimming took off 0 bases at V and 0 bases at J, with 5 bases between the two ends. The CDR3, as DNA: TGTGCCAGCAGTTTAGCCCATCCTAACTATGGCTACACCTTC. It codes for CASSLAHPNYGYTF.

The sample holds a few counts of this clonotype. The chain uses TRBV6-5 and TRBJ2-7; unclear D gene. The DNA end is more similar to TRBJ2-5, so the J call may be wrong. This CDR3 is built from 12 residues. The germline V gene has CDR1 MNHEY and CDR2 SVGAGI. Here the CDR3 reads CASSYARQTQYF. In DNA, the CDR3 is TGTGCCAGCAGTTATGCTCGGCAGACCCAGTACTTC.

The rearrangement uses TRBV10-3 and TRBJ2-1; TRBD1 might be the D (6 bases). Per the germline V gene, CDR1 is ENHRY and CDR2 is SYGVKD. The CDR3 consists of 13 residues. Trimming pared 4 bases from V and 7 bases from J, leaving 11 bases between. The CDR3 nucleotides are TGTGCCATCAGTGGGAGGACAGAAAATGAGCAGTTCTTC. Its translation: CAISGRTENEQFF.

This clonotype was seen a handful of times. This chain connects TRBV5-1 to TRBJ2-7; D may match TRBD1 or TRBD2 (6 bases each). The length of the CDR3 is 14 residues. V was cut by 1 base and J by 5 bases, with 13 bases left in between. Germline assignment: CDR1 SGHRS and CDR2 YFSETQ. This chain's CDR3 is CASSLQWGADEQYF. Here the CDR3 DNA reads TGCGCCAGCAGCTTGCAATGGGGGGCCGACGAGCAGTACTTC. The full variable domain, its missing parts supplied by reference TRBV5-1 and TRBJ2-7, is KAGVTQTPRYLIKTRGQQVTLSCSPISGHRSVSWYQQTPGQGLQFLFEYFSETQRNKGNFPGRFSGRQFSNSRSEMNVSTLELGDSALYLCASSLQWGADEQYFGPGTRLTVT.

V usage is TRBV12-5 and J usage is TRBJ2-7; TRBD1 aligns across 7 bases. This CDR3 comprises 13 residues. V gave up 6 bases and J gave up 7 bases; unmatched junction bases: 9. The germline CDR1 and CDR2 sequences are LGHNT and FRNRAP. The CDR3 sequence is CASGRGTASEQYF. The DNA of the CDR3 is TGTGCTAGTGGACGTGGGACAGCGAGTGAGCAGTACTTC. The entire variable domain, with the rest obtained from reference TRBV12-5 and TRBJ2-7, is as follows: DARVTQTPRHKVTEMGQEVTMRCQPILGHNTVFWYRQTMMQGLELLAYFRNRAPLDDSGMPKDRFSAEMPDATLATLKIQPSEPRDSAVYFCASGRGTASEQYFGPGTRLTVT.

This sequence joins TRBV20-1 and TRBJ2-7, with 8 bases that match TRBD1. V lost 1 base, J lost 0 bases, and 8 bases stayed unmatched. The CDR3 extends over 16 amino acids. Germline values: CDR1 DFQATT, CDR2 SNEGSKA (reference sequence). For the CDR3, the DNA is TGCAGTGCTAGAGGGACAGGGAAGGCGACCTCCTACGAGCAGTACTTC. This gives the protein CSARGTGKATSYEQYF.

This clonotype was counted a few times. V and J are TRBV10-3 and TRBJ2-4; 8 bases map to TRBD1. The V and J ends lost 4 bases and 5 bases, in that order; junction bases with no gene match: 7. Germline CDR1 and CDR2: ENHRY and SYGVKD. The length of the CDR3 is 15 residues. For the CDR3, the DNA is TGTGCCATCAGTGCTTCAGGGGGCGTCCAAAACATTCAGTACTTC. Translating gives CAISASGGVQNIQYF.

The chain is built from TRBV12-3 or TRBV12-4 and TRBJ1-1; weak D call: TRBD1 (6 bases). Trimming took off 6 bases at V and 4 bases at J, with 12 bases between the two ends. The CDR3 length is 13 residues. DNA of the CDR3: TGTGCCAGCAGAAACAGGGTTGGCACTGAAGCTTTCTTT. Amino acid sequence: CASRNRVGTEAFF.

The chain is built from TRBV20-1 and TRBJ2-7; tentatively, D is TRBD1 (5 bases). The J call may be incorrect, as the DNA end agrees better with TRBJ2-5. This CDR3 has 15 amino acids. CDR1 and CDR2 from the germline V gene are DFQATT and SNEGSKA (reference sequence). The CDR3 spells CSARDSHRTKETQYF. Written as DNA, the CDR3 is TGCAGTGCTAGAGATTCACACAGGACGAAAGAGACCCAGTACTTC.

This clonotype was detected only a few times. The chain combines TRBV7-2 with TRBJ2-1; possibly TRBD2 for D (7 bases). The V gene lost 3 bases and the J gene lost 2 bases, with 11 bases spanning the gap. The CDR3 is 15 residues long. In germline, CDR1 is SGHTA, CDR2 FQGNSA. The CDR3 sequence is CASSLSGDTYNEQFF. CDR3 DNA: TGTGCCAGCAGCTTGAGCGGGGACACCTACAATGAGCAGTTCTTC.

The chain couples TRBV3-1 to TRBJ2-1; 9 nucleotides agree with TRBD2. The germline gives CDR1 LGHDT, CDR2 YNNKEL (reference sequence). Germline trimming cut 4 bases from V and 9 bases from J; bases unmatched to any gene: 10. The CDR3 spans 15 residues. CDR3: CASSPGTSWRSEQFF. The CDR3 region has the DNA TGTGCCAGCAGCCCTGGGACTAGCTGGAGATCTGAGCAGTTCTTC.

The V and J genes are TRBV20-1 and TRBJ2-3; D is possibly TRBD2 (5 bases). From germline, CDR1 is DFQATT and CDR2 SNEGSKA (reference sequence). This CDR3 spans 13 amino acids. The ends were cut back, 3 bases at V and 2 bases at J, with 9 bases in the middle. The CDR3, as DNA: TGCAGTGCTAGGAGGGAGCCCACAGATACGCAGTATTTT. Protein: CSARREPTDTQYF.

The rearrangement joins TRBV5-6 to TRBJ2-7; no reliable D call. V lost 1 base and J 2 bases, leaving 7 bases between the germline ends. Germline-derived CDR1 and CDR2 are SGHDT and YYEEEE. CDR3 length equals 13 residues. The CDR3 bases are TGTGCCAGCAGCTTGTCGTCGGCCTACGAGCAGTACTTC. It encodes CASSLSSAYEQYF.

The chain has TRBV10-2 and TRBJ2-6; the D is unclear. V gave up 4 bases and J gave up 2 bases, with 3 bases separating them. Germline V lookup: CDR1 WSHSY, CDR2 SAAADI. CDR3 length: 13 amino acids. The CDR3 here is CASSAAGANVLTF. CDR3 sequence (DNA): TGCGCCAGCAGTGCAGCTGGGGCCAACGTCCTGACTTTC.